One sample yielded the 4 T cell receptor beta chains listed below, sequenced in a study of cytomegalovirus exposure and HLA in healthy donors. Both 60 Vbeta primers and 13 Jbeta primers went into the PCR. Produced via immunoSEQ multiplex PCR; TCRdb's table is partial and in-frame only. The top ten hold about 2.5% of the sample, which has 150,000 to 200,000 clones, about 72% seen once. Sequencing used PBMCs. These receptors came from a human donor in good health.

This chain connects TRBV10-3 to TRBJ2-3; 9 nucleotides align to TRBD2. CDR3 size: 17 residues. V shed 2 bases and J 5 bases; nucleotides not matched to a gene: 11. Germline CDR1 reads ENHRY; CDR2 reads SYGVKD. The CDR3 sequence: CAISEGMGLAAEDTQYF. CDR3 coding DNA: TGTGCCATCAGTGAGGGAATGGGACTAGCCGCCGAAGATACGCAGTATTTT.

V gene TRBV29-1 combines with J gene TRBJ2-5, with D possibly being TRBD1 (6 bases). The closer fit of TRBJ2-7 to the DNA end suggests the J call may be wrong. The CDR3 is 12 residues long. CDR1 is SQVTM, CDR2 ANQGSEA, per germline. The CDR3 nucleotides are TGCAGCGCTTTTGGACAGACCTACGAGCAGTACTTC. It translates to CSAFGQTYEQYF.

The rearrangement links TRBV5-4 to TRBJ1-6; TRBD1 aligns across 9 bases. This CDR3 region has 16 residues. V shed 3 bases and J 10 bases; nucleotides not matched to a gene: 11. Germline lookup yields CDR1 SGHNT and CDR2 YYREEE (reference sequence). CDR3 sequence (DNA): TGTGCCAGCAGCTCCCGTGAAGGGACAGGGTCCTCACCCCTCCACTTT. It yields the protein CASSSREGTGSSPLHF.

This chain connects TRBV7-2 to TRBJ2-5; 11 bases fit TRBD2. CDR3 length equals 16 residues. The J segment lost 3 bases and the V segment lost 0 bases, leaving 3 bases of the junction unmatched. Looked up from germline, CDR1 is SGHTA and CDR2 is FQGNSA. CDR3 sequence (DNA): TGTGCCAGCAGCTTAGCGGTACTAGCGGGGGAAGAGACCCAGTACTTC. The encoded protein is CASSLAVLAGEETQYF.